Sequencing of this TCR delta chain was carried out in a study of γδ T cells in repeated Plasmodium falciparum infection. V gave up 0 bases and J gave up 0 bases; unmatched junction bases: 16. The germline gives CDR1 TSWWSYY, CDR2 QGS. The CDR3 sequence is 20 residues long. This clone has just a few counts. This DNA's translation differs at residue 7 from TCRdb's protein, which comes from a much larger clone; a read error is likely, and the protein shown is translated from the DNA. Gammadelta T cells were flow-sorted from PBMC into Vgamma9/Vdelta2+ and Vdelta2-negative populations for bulk analysis. TCRdb reanalyzed the multiplex PCR reads using CATT. The table shows roughly 93,000 delta-chain clones, with approximately 1.5% occurring only once.

The chain uses TRDV1 and TRDJ1, with 7 positions matching TRDD3. Since TCRdb gives no J gene, matching the DNA to germline was used here to assign it. The clonotype was recovered from a pool of human donors (malaria-infected and uninfected, not separated). The sequenced sample consisted of gamma-delta T cells from blood. CDR3: CALGELESDWGLFYTDKLIF. Written as DNA, the CDR3 is TGTGCTCTTGGGGAACTAGAGTCGGACTGGGGCCTTTTTTACACCGATAAACTCATCTTT.